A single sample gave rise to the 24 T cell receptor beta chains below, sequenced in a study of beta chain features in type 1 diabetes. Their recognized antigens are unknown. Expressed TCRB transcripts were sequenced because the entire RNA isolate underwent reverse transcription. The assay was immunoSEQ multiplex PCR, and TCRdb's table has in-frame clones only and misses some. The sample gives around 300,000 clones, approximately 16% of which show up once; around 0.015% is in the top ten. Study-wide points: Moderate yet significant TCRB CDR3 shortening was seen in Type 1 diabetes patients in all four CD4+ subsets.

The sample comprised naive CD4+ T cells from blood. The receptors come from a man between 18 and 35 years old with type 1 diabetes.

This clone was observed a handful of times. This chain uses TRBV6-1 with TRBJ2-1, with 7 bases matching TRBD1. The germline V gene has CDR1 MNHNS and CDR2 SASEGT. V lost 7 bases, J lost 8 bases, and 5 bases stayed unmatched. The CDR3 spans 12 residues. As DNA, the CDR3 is TGTGCCAGCAACCACAGGGGCTATGAGCAGTTCTTC. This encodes CASNHRGYEQFF.

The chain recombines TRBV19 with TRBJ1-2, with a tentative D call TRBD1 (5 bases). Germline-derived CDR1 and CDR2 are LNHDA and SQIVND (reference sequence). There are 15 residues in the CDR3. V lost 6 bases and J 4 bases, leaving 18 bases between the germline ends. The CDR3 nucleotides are TGTGCCAGTAGGCCTGCGCGAGGGACTAGCTATGGCTACACCTTC. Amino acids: CASRPARGTSYGYTF.

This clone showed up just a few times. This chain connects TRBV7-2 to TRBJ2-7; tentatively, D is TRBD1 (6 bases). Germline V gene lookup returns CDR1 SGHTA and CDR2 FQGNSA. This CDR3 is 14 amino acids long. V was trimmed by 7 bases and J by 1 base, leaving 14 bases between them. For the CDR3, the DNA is TGTGCCAGCACGCAACCGGGACAATCCTACGAGCAGTACTTC. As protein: CASTQPGQSYEQYF. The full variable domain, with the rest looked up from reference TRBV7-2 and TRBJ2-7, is GAGVSQSPSNKVTEKGKDVELRCDPISGHTALYWYRQSLGQGLEFLIYFQGNSAPDKSGLPSDRFSAERTGGSVSTLTIQRTQQEDSAVYLCASTQPGQSYEQYFGPGTRLTVT.

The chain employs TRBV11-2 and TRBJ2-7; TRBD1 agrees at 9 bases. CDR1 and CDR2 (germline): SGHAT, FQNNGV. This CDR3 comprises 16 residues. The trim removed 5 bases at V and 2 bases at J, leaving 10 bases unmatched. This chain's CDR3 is CASSKLVTGGPYEQYF. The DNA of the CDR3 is TGTGCCAGCAGCAAATTAGTCACAGGGGGCCCCTACGAGCAGTACTTC. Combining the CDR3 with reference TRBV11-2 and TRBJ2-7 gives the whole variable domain EAGVAQSPRYKIIEKRQSVAFWCNPISGHATLYWYQQILGQGPKLLIQFQNNGVVDDSQLPKDRFSAERLKGVDSTLKIQPAKLEDSAVYLCASSKLVTGGPYEQYFGPGTRLTVT.

The CDR3 nucleotides are TGTGCCAGCAAGGGGCCCAGGGGGCGCGGTGAAAAACTGTTTTTT. It translates to CASKGPRGRGEKLFF. This sequence joins TRBV5-5 and TRBJ1-4; 8 bases are a match to TRBD1. V shed 6 bases, J shed 7 bases, and the junction held 11 bases outside the gene matches. The V gene's germline CDR1 is SGHKS and CDR2 YYEKEE (reference sequence). This CDR3 comprises 15 residues.

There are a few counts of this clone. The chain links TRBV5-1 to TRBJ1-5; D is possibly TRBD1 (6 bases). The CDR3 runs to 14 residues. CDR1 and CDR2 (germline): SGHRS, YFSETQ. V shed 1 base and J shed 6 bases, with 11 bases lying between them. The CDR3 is CASSLTTGGQPQHF. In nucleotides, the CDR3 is TGCGCCAGCAGCTTGACGACAGGTGGTCAGCCCCAGCATTTT.

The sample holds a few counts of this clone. This chain's CDR3 is CASSEARDYYNEQFF. CDR3 DNA sequence: TGTGCCAGCAGTGAAGCCAGGGACTACTACAATGAGCAGTTCTTC. The rearrangement joins TRBV2 to TRBJ2-1; 7 nucleotides match TRBD2. CDR1 and CDR2 (germline): SNHLY, FYNNEI. With 0 bases clipped from V and 3 bases from J, the junction kept 2 bases outside the gene matches. The CDR3 has 15 amino acids.

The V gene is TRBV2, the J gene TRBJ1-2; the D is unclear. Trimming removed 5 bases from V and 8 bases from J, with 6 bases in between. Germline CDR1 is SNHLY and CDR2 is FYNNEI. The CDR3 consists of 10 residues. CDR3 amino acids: CASSSRGYTF. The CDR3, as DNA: TGTGCCAGCAGTTCGCGGGGCTACACCTTC.

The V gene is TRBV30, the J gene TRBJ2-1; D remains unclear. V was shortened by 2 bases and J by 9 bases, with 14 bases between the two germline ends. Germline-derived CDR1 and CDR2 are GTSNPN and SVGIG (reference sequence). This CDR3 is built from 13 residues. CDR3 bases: TGTGCCTGGAGTAGAGTAGCTCGTAGTGAGCAGTTCTTC. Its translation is CAWSRVARSEQFF.

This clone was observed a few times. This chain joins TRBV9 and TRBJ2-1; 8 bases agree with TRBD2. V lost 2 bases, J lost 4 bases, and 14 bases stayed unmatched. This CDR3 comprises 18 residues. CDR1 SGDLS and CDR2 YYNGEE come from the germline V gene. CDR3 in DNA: TGTGCCAGCAGCGTGGCCAGCGGGGGAGTCGGCTTATACAATGAGCAGTTCTTC. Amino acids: CASSVASGGVGLYNEQFF.

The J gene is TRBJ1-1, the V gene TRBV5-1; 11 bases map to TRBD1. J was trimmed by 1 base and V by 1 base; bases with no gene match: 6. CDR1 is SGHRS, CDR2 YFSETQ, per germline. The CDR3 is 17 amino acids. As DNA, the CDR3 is TGCGCCAGCAGCTTGTCCGGGACAGGGGGGACGAACACTGAAGCTTTCTTT. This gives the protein CASSLSGTGGTNTEAFF.

CDR3 in amino acids: CASSSQGAFGNTIYF. In nucleotides, the CDR3 is TGCGCCAGCAGCTCCCAGGGGGCCTTTGGAAACACCATATATTTT. This chain uses TRBV5-1 with TRBJ1-3; 8 bases map to TRBD1. This CDR3 contains 15 residues. Germline CDR1 is SGHRS and CDR2 is YFSETQ. J gave up 3 bases and V 3 bases, and 5 bases lay outside the gene matches.

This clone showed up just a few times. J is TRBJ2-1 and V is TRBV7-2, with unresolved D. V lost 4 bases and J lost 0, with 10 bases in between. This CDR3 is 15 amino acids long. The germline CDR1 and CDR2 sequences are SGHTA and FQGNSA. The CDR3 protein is CASSSTTGSYNEQFF. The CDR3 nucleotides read TGTGCCAGCAGCTCAACGACGGGCTCCTACAATGAGCAGTTCTTC.

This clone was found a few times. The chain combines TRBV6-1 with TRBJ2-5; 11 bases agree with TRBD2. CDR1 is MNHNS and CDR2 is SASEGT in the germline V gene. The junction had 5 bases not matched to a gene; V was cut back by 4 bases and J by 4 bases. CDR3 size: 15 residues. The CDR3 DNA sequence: TGTGCCAGCAGTGTCCTAGCGGGAGGAGGAGAGACCCAGTACTTC. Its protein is CASSVLAGGGETQYF.

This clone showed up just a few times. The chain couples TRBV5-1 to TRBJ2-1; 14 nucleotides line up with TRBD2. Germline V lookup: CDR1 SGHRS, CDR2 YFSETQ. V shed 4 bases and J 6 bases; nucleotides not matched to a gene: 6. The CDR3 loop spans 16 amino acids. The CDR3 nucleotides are TGCGCCAGCAGCACTGGGACTAGCGGGAGCTTCAATGAGCAGTTCTTC. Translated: CASSTGTSGSFNEQFF.

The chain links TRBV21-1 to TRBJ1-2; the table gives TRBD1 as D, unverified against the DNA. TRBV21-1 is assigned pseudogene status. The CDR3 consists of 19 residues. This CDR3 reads CASSVLGQNQSVRDYGYTF. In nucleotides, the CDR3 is TGTGCCAGCAGCGTTCTTGGACAGAATCAATCTGTAAGGGACTATGGCTACACCTTC.

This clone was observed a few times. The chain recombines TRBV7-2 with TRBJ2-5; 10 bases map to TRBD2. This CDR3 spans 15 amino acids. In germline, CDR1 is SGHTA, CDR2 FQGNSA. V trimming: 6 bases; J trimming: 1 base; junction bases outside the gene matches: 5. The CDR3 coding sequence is TGTGCCAGCAGTCGTACTAGCGGGACCCAAGAGACCCAGTACTTC. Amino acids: CASSRTSGTQETQYF.

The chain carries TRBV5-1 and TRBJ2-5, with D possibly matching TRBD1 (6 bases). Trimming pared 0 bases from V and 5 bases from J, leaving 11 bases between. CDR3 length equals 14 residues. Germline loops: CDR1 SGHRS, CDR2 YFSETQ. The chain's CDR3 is CASSLDSQGETQYF. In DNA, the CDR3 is TGCGCCAGCAGCTTGGACTCGCAGGGGGAGACCCAGTACTTC.

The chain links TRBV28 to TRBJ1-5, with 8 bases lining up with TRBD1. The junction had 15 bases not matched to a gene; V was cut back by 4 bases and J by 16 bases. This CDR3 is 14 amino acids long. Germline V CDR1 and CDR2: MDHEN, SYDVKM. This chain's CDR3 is CASSSTDRALNQHF. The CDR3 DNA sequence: TGTGCCAGCAGTTCAACGGACAGGGCCTTAAATCAACATTTT.

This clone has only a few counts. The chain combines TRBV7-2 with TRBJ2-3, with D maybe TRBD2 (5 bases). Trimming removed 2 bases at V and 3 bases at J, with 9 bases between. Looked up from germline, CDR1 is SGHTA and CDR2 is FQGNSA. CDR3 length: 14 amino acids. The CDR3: CASSLSTRTDTQYF. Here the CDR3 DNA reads TGTGCCAGCAGCTTATCCACTAGGACAGATACGCAGTATTTT.

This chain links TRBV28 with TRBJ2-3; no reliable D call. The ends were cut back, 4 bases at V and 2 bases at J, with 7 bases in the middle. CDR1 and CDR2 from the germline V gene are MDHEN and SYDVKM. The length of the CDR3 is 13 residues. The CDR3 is CASSYPLTDTQYF. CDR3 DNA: TGTGCCAGCAGTTATCCCCTCACAGATACGCAGTATTTT.

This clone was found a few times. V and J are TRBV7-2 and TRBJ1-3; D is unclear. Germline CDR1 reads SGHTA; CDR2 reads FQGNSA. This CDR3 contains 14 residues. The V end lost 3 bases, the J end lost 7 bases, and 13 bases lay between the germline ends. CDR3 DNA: TGTGCCAGCAGCTTCGGAGTCACGATGAACACCATATATTTT. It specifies CASSFGVTMNTIYF. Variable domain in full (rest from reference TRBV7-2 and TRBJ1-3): GAGVSQSPSNKVTEKGKDVELRCDPISGHTALYWYRQSLGQGLEFLIYFQGNSAPDKSGLPSDRFSAERTGGSVSTLTIQRTQQEDSAVYLCASSFGVTMNTIYFGEGSWLTVV.

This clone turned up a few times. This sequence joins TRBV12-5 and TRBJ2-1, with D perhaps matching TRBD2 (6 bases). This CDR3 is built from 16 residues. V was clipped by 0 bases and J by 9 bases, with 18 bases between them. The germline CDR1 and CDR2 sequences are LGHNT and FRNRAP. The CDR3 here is CASGLVIAEPTGEQFF. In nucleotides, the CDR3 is TGTGCTAGTGGTTTGGTCATAGCGGAGCCTACAGGTGAGCAGTTCTTC. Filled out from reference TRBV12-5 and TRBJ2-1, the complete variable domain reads DARVTQTPRHKVTEMGQEVTMRCQPILGHNTVFWYRQTMMQGLELLAYFRNRAPLDDSGMPKDRFSAEMPDATLATLKIQPSEPRDSAVYFCASGLVIAEPTGEQFFGPGTRLTVL.

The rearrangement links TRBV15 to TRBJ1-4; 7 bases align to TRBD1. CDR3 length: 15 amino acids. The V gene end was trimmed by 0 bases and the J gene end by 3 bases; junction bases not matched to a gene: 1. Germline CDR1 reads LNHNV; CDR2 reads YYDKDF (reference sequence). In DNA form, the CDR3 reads TGTGCCACCAGCAGAGAAGGGACAGCTAATGAAAAACTGTTTTTT. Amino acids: CATSREGTANEKLFF.